This record looks at one T cell receptor beta chain sequence and its context. As yet, its antigen is unknown. As originally analysed: Because ImmunoSEQ provided only junction sequences with no quality scores, the filtering differed. Clones were sequenced by immunoSEQ multiplex PCR, and TCRdb holds only the in-frame ones, with some missing. That table is the source of V, J and clone size, and D and trimming were worked out from the DNA. The sample includes around 1.6 million clones, nearly 99% of them seen just once. Everyone who donated was a Caucasian adult who lived in Nashville, Tennessee. The J segment lost 4 bases and the V segment lost 4 bases, leaving 5 bases of the junction unmatched. This CDR3 has 13 amino acids. Germline V gives CDR1 SGHRS, CDR2 YFSETQ. This sample is drawn from a study of shared clonotypes between healthy human individuals. Study results and limitations: Naive CD4 clonotypes were shared across a handful of donors at approximately 5.3%.

This rearrangement joins TRBV5-1 to TRBJ2-7, with 7 bases identical to TRBD1. The TCR comes from a man aged 30 to 39 in good health. Sequencing was done on a sample of naive CD4+ T cells sorted from blood. Indicated subset: CD45RA+ positively selected. This CDR3 is CASSHDREYEQYF. The CDR3 region has the DNA TGCGCCAGCAGCCACGACAGGGAATACGAGCAGTACTTC.